Listed below are T cell receptor beta chains from one sample, sequenced in a study of T-cell reconstitution after alpha-beta-depleted transplantation in children. One entry per CDR3 protein, called by TCRdb with MiXCR from the PCR reads. Of around 80,000 distinct CDR3 sequences in the sample, 18% were seen once. Sequencing was performed on PBMCs, mostly from graft donor cells, taken 360 days after TCRalphabeta/CD19-depleted stem cell transplant. These receptors were obtained from a male patient aged 2 to 10 who had a stem cell transplant for acute lymphoblastic leukemia, so the T cells may come from the graft donor. Each CDR3 is given with its conserved first and last residue. The order of the fields is CDR3 protein, CDR3 DNA, V gene, CDR3 length, J gene, D gene, clone size. A D gene is named only where the DNA matches it firmly. Size values are once, few and many counts, or a class for expanded clones, and some rows have none.

cdr3_aa: CASSSSGGTGELFF
cdr3_nt: TGTGCCAGCAGTTCCAGCGGGGGCACCGGGGAGCTGTTTTTT
v_call: TRBV12-3/TRBV12-4
cdr3_length: 14
j_call: TRBJ2-2
d_call: TRBD2
clone_size: -

cdr3_aa: CASRPDRGNSYGYTF
cdr3_nt: TGTGCCAGCAGGCCTGACAGGGGGAATAGCTATGGCTACACCTTC
v_call: TRBV5-5
cdr3_length: 15
j_call: TRBJ1-2
d_call: TRBD1
clone_size: once

cdr3_aa: CASSLDPSRVGGSYEQYF
cdr3_nt: TGTGCCAGCAGCTTAGACCCGTCCAGGGTCGGGGGATCCTACGAGCAGTACTTC
v_call: TRBV13
cdr3_length: 18
j_call: TRBJ2-7
d_call: -
clone_size: few

cdr3_aa: CASSLGTFEGLVDTQYF
cdr3_nt: TGTGCCAGCAGCTTAGGAACATTTGAAGGTTTGGTAGATACGCAGTATTTT
v_call: TRBV7-9
cdr3_length: 17
j_call: TRBJ2-3
d_call: -
clone_size: -

cdr3_aa: CANPQPGPTDTQYF
cdr3_nt: TGCGCCAACCCCCAACCGGGCCCCACAGATACGCAGTATTTT
v_call: TRBV5-1
cdr3_length: 14
j_call: TRBJ2-3
d_call: -
clone_size: few

cdr3_aa: CASSSPTSGADNEQFF
cdr3_nt: TGTGCCAGCAGCTCGCCGACTAGCGGGGCCGACAATGAGCAGTTCTTC
v_call: TRBV13
cdr3_length: 16
j_call: TRBJ2-1
d_call: TRBD2
clone_size: few

cdr3_aa: CASRSSGTGNSNQPQHF
cdr3_nt: TGTGCCAGCAGGTCCTCAGGGACCGGGAATAGCAATCAGCCCCAGCATTTT
v_call: TRBV6-5
cdr3_length: 17
j_call: TRBJ1-5
d_call: -
clone_size: -

cdr3_aa: CASSLEGQLGTEQYF
cdr3_nt: TGTGCCAGCAGTTTAGAGGGACAGTTAGGAACCGAGCAGTACTTC
v_call: TRBV12-3/TRBV12-4
cdr3_length: 15
j_call: TRBJ2-7
d_call: TRBD1
clone_size: few

cdr3_aa: CTSSLAGERNNYEQYF
cdr3_nt: TGCACCAGCAGCCTAGCGGGAGAGCGTAACAATTACGAGCAGTACTTC
v_call: TRBV1
cdr3_length: 16
j_call: TRBJ2-7
d_call: -
clone_size: few

cdr3_aa: CASSNLAGGWWLNF
cdr3_nt: TGTGCCAGCAGCAACTTAGCGGGAGGCTGGTGGCTGAACTTC
v_call: TRBV7-2
cdr3_length: 14
j_call: TRBJ2-7
d_call: TRBD2
clone_size: -

cdr3_aa: CASSLSGYEAGELFF
cdr3_nt: TGCGCCAGCAGCTTGTCGGGGTATGAGGCCGGGGAGCTGTTTTTT
v_call: TRBV5-1
cdr3_length: 15
j_call: TRBJ2-2
d_call: -
clone_size: few

cdr3_aa: CASSLDSEQYF
cdr3_nt: TGTGCCAGCAGCTTAGACTCCGAGCAGTACTTC
v_call: TRBV11-1
cdr3_length: 11
j_call: TRBJ2-7
d_call: -
clone_size: -

cdr3_aa: CSVTEGGETQYF
cdr3_nt: TGCAGCGTGACGGAGGGTGGAGAGACCCAGTACTTC
v_call: TRBV29-1
cdr3_length: 12
j_call: TRBJ2-5
d_call: -
clone_size: many

cdr3_aa: CASSLLTNHEQYF
cdr3_nt: TGCGCCAGCAGCTTGTTGACAAATCACGAGCAGTACTTC
v_call: TRBV5-1
cdr3_length: 13
j_call: TRBJ2-7
d_call: -
clone_size: few

cdr3_aa: CAWSAGSTDTQYF
cdr3_nt: TGTGCCTGGAGTGCGGGGAGTACAGATACGCAGTATTTT
v_call: TRBV30
cdr3_length: 13
j_call: TRBJ2-3
d_call: -
clone_size: few

cdr3_aa: CASSLQAASSYNEQFF
cdr3_nt: TGTGCCAGCAGCTTACAAGCGGCAAGCTCCTACAATGAGCAGTTCTTC
v_call: TRBV7-2
cdr3_length: 16
j_call: TRBJ2-1
d_call: -
clone_size: -

cdr3_aa: CASSTTSGSSPGELFF
cdr3_nt: TGCGCCAGCAGCACCACTAGCGGGAGTTCCCCCGGGGAGCTGTTTTTT
v_call: TRBV5-1
cdr3_length: 16
j_call: TRBJ2-2
d_call: TRBD2
clone_size: few

cdr3_aa: CASSQLRTGEGNQPQHF
cdr3_nt: TGTGCCAGCAGCCAACTCCGGACAGGGGAGGGCAATCAGCCCCAGCATTTT
v_call: TRBV12-3/TRBV12-4
cdr3_length: 17
j_call: TRBJ1-5
d_call: TRBD1
clone_size: -

cdr3_aa: CASSVTGPGPETQYF
cdr3_nt: TGTGCCAGCAGTGTCACGGGGCCAGGCCCAGAGACCCAGTACTTC
v_call: TRBV2
cdr3_length: 15
j_call: TRBJ2-5
d_call: -
clone_size: few

cdr3_aa: CASSVTGGYNEQFF
cdr3_nt: TGTGCCAGCAGCGTCACCGGGGGATACAATGAGCAGTTCTTC
v_call: TRBV7-9
cdr3_length: 14
j_call: TRBJ2-1
d_call: -
clone_size: -

cdr3_aa: CASSLQAATYEQYF
cdr3_nt: TGCGCCAGCAGCTTACAGGCCGCGACCTACGAGCAGTACTTC
v_call: TRBV5-1
cdr3_length: 14
j_call: TRBJ2-7
d_call: -
clone_size: many

cdr3_aa: CASSLSDTDTDTQYF
cdr3_nt: TGTGCCAGCAGCTTATCGGATACTGACACAGATACGCAGTATTTT
v_call: TRBV7-9
cdr3_length: 15
j_call: TRBJ2-3
d_call: -
clone_size: -

cdr3_aa: CASSLSGYQPQHF
cdr3_nt: TGTGCCAGCAGCTTAAGTGGTTATCAGCCCCAGCATTTT
v_call: TRBV7-9
cdr3_length: 13
j_call: TRBJ1-5
d_call: -
clone_size: few

cdr3_aa: CASSQVGGGWHTGELFF
cdr3_nt: TGTGCCAGCAGCCAAGTAGGAGGCGGTTGGCACACCGGGGAGCTGTTTTTT
v_call: TRBV3-1
cdr3_length: 17
j_call: TRBJ2-2
d_call: -
clone_size: few

cdr3_aa: CSARPVGNLYQETQYF
cdr3_nt: TGCAGTGCTAGGCCCGTTGGGAATCTGTACCAAGAGACCCAGTACTTC
v_call: TRBV20-1
cdr3_length: 16
j_call: TRBJ2-5
d_call: -
clone_size: few

cdr3_aa: CSAVDRWYETQYF
cdr3_nt: TGCAGTGCTGTGGACAGGTGGTATGAGACCCAGTACTTC
v_call: TRBV20-1
cdr3_length: 13
j_call: TRBJ2-5
d_call: TRBD1
clone_size: few

cdr3_aa: CASSTNRVQETQYF
cdr3_nt: TGTGCCAGCAGTACGAACAGGGTTCAAGAGACCCAGTACTTC
v_call: TRBV12-3/TRBV12-4
cdr3_length: 14
j_call: TRBJ2-5
d_call: -
clone_size: few

cdr3_aa: CASSPPGVAREQFF
cdr3_nt: TGTGCCAGCAGTCCCCCGGGGGTGGCGAGGGAGCAGTTCTTC
v_call: TRBV11-2
cdr3_length: 14
j_call: TRBJ2-1
d_call: -
clone_size: -

cdr3_aa: CASSDRESEAKNIQYF
cdr3_nt: TGTGCCAGCAGTGACCGGGAGTCGGAGGCCAAAAACATTCAGTACTTC
v_call: TRBV6-1
cdr3_length: 16
j_call: TRBJ2-4
d_call: -
clone_size: few

cdr3_aa: CSVVGSSYEQYF
cdr3_nt: TGCAGCGTTGTGGGGTCCTCCTACGAGCAGTACTTC
v_call: TRBV29-1
cdr3_length: 12
j_call: TRBJ2-7
d_call: -
clone_size: many

cdr3_aa: CASGTTGPNTEAFF
cdr3_nt: TGTGCTAGTGGTACTACCGGGCCGAACACTGAAGCTTTCTTT
v_call: TRBV12-5
cdr3_length: 14
j_call: TRBJ1-1
d_call: -
clone_size: few

cdr3_aa: CASRRGWGSQTSPLHF
cdr3_nt: TGTGCCAGCAGACGTGGATGGGGAAGTCAGACTTCACCCCTCCACTTT
v_call: TRBV28
cdr3_length: 16
j_call: TRBJ1-6
d_call: -
clone_size: -

cdr3_aa: CASSLAAFSGIRTDTQYF
cdr3_nt: TGCGCCAGCAGCTTGGCTGCCTTTAGCGGGATCCGCACAGATACGCAGTATTTT
v_call: TRBV5-1
cdr3_length: 18
j_call: TRBJ2-3
d_call: TRBD2
clone_size: -

cdr3_aa: CASSLGALEAFF
cdr3_nt: TGTGCCAGCAGCCTGGGGGCGCTCGAAGCTTTCTTT
v_call: TRBV11-3
cdr3_length: 12
j_call: TRBJ1-1
d_call: -
clone_size: -

cdr3_aa: CSASTFAGGPHYEQYF
cdr3_nt: TGCAGTGCTAGTACATTCGCGGGAGGGCCCCACTACGAGCAGTACTTC
v_call: TRBV20-1
cdr3_length: 16
j_call: TRBJ2-7
d_call: TRBD2
clone_size: -

cdr3_aa: CASSVGLVETQYF
cdr3_nt: TGTGCCAGCAGCGTAGGACTAGTAGAGACCCAGTACTTC
v_call: TRBV9
cdr3_length: 13
j_call: TRBJ2-5
d_call: -
clone_size: -

cdr3_aa: CASSYAGKPYEQYF
cdr3_nt: TGTGCCAGCAGTTATGCGGGTAAGCCCTACGAGCAGTACTTC
v_call: TRBV28
cdr3_length: 14
j_call: TRBJ2-7
d_call: -
clone_size: many

cdr3_aa: CAITAGNSYEQYF
cdr3_nt: TGTGCCATCACGGCAGGAAACTCCTACGAGCAGTACTTC
v_call: TRBV10-3
cdr3_length: 13
j_call: TRBJ2-7
d_call: -
clone_size: -

cdr3_aa: CASSLRRTGHGEQYF
cdr3_nt: TGTGCCAGCAGCTTAAGGAGGACAGGGCATGGCGAGCAGTACTTC
v_call: TRBV11-3
cdr3_length: 15
j_call: TRBJ2-7
d_call: TRBD1
clone_size: many

cdr3_aa: CASKRGLFGYTF
cdr3_nt: TGTGCCAGCAAAAGGGGCCTGTTTGGCTACACCTTC
v_call: TRBV12-3/TRBV12-4
cdr3_length: 12
j_call: TRBJ1-2
d_call: -
clone_size: -

cdr3_aa: CASSNQGSNQPQHF
cdr3_nt: TGTGCCAGCTCGAATCAGGGGAGCAATCAGCCCCAGCATTTT
v_call: TRBV18
cdr3_length: 14
j_call: TRBJ1-5
d_call: -
clone_size: few

cdr3_aa: CAISGLVRSNTGELFF
cdr3_nt: TGTGCCATCAGCGGACTAGTGAGGTCGAACACCGGGGAGCTGTTTTTT
v_call: TRBV10-3
cdr3_length: 16
j_call: TRBJ2-2
d_call: TRBD2
clone_size: few

cdr3_aa: CASSLLQNTEAFF
cdr3_nt: TGTGCCAGCAGCTTACTACAGAACACTGAAGCTTTCTTT
v_call: TRBV7-9
cdr3_length: 13
j_call: TRBJ1-1
d_call: -
clone_size: few

cdr3_aa: CASSRGDRGTTETQYF
cdr3_nt: TGTGCCAGCAGCCGAGGGGACAGGGGGACTACGGAGACCCAGTACTTC
v_call: TRBV12-3/TRBV12-4
cdr3_length: 16
j_call: TRBJ2-5
d_call: TRBD1
clone_size: few

cdr3_aa: CSARSLGNTGELFF
cdr3_nt: TGCAGTGCTAGATCCCTAGGGAACACCGGGGAGCTGTTTTTT
v_call: TRBV20-1
cdr3_length: 14
j_call: TRBJ2-2
d_call: -
clone_size: many

cdr3_aa: CASKGRPTYNEQFF
cdr3_nt: TGTGCCAGTAAGGGCAGGCCAACCTACAATGAGCAGTTCTTC
v_call: TRBV19
cdr3_length: 14
j_call: TRBJ2-1
d_call: -
clone_size: -